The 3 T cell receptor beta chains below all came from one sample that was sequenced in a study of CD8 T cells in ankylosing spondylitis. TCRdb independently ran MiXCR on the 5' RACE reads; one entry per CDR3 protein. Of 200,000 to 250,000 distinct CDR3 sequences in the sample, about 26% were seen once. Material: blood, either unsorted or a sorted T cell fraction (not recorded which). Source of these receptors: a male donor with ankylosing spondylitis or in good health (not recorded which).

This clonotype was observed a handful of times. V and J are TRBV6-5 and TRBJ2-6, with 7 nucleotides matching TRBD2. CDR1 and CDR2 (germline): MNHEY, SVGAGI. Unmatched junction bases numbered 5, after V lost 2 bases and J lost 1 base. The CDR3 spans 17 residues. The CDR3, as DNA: TGTGCCAGCAGTTACGGGGGAGGGACTTCTGGGGCCAACGTCCTGACTTTC. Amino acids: CASSYGGGTSGANVLTF.

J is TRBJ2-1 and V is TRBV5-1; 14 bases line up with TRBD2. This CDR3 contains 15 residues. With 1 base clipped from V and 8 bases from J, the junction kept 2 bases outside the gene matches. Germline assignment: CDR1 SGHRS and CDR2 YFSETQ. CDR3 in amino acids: CASSLMGLAGDEQFF. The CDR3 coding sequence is TGCGCCAGCAGCTTGATGGGACTAGCGGGAGATGAGCAGTTCTTC.

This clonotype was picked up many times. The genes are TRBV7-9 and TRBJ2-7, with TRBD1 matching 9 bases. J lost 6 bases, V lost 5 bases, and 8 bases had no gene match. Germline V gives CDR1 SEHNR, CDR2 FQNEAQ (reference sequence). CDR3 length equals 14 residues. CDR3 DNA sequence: TGTGCCAGCAGCCTCTGGGACAGGGTATCCGAGCAGTACTTC. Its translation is CASSLWDRVSEQYF.